This TCR beta chain derives from a study of CD8 T cells in Susac syndrome. RNA in amounts of about 0.45 to 1 ug was reverse transcribed with random hexamers. Coverage of TCR beta CDR3 amplification by immunoSEQ multiplex PCR extended to 54 Vbeta and 13 Jbeta. TCRdb itself ran the immunoSEQ multiplex PCR reads through MiXCR, one entry per CDR3 protein. The data contain tens of thousands of distinct CDR3 sequences, approximately 94% of them singletons. CD8+ and CD4+ T cells from blood underwent TCR beta sequencing. Negative isolation was used for CD8+ and CD4+ T cells and FACS enrichment for TEMRA cells. The CDR3 consists of 14 residues. Germline V gene lookup returns CDR1 GTSNPN and CDR2 SVGIG (reference sequence). The V end was cut by 4 bases, the J end by 5 bases, with 17 bases between.

The sequenced sample consisted of CD8+ T cells from PBMCs. The chain uses TRBV30 and TRBJ2-5; D assignment may be TRBD1 or TRBD2 (6 bases each). The clonotype comes from a human donor with Susac syndrome. The CDR3 DNA reads TGTGCCTGGAAGGTTGGGGGGCTTAGGGAGACCCAGTACTTC. This gives the protein CAWKVGGLRETQYF.